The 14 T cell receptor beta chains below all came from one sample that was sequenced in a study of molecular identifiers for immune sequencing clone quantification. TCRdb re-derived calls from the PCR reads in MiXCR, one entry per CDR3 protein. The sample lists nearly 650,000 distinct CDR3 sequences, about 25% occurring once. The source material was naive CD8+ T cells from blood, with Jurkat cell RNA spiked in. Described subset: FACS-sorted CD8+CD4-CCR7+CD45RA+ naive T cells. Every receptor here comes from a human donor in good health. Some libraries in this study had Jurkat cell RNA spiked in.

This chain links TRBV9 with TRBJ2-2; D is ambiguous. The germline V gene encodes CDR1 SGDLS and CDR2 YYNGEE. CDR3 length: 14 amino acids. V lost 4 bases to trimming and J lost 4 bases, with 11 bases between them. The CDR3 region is CASSLGMGTGELFF. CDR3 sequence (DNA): TGTGCCAGCAGCCTGGGAATGGGCACCGGGGAGCTGTTTTTT.

This chain's CDR3 is CSARDRGGLNTEAFF. DNA of the CDR3: TGCAGTGCTAGAGATAGGGGGGGACTGAACACTGAAGCTTTCTTT. V and J are TRBV20-1 and TRBJ1-1; weak D call: TRBD1 (6 bases). V lost 0 bases and J lost 0, with 11 bases in between. This CDR3 has 15 residues. Germline assignment: CDR1 DFQATT and CDR2 SNEGSKA (reference sequence).

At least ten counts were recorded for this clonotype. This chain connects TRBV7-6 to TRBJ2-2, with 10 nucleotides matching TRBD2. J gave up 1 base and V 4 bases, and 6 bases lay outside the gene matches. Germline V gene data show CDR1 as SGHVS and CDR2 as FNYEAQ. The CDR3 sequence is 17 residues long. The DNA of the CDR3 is TGTGCCAGCAGCTCGAGCGGACTAGCGGAGAACACCGGGGAGCTGTTTTTT. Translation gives CASSSSGLAENTGELFF.

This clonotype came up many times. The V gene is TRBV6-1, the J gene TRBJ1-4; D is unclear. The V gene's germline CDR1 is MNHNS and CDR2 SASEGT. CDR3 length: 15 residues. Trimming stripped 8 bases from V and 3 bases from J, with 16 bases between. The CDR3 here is CASSWPVEPNEKLFF. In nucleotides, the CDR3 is TGTGCCAGCTCCTGGCCCGTTGAGCCTAATGAAAAACTGTTTTTT.

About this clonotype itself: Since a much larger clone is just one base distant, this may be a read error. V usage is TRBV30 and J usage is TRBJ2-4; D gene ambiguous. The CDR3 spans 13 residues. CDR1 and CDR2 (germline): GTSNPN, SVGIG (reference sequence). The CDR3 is CAWSVLSKNIQCF. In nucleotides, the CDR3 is TGTGCCTGGAGTGTACTTAGCAAAAACATTCAGTGCTTC.

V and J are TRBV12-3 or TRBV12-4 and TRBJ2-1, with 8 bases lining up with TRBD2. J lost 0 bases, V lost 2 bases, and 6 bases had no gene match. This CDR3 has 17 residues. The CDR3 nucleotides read TGTGCCAGCAGTTTAAAGCTAGCGGGTAGCTCCTACAATGAGCAGTTCTTC. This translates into CASSLKLAGSSYNEQFF.

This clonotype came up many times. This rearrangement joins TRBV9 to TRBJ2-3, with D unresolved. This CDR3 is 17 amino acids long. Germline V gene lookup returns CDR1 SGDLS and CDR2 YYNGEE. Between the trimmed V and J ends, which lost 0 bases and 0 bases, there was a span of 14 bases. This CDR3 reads CASSVGHTLASTDTQYF. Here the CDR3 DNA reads TGTGCCAGCAGCGTAGGTCACACCTTAGCTAGCACAGATACGCAGTATTTT.

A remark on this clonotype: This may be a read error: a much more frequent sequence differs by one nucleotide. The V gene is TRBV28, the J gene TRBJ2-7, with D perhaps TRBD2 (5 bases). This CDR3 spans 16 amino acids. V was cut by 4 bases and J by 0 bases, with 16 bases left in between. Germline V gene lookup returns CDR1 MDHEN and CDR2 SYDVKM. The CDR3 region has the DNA TGTGCCAGCAGTTCTATCCGGGCGGGTTTCTCCTACGAGCAGTACTTC. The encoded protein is CASSSIRAGFSYEQYF.

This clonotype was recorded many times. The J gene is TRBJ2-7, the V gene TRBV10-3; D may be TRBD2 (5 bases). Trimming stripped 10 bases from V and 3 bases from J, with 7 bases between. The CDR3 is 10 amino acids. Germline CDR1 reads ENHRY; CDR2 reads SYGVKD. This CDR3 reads CATRDYEQYF. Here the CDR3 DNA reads TGTGCCACTCGGGACTACGAGCAGTACTTC.

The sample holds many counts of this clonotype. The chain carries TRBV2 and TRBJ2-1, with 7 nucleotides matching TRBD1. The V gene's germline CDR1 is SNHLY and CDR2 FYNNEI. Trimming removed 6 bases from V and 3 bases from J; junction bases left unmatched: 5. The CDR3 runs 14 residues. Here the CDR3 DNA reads TGTGCCAGCAGACAGGGACAGAACTACAATGAGCAGTTCTTC. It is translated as CASRQGQNYNEQFF.

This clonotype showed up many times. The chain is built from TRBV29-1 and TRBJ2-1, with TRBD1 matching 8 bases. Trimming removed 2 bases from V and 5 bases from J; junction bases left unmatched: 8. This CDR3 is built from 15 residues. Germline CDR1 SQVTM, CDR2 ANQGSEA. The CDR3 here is CSVESRQGFDNEQFF. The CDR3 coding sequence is TGCAGCGTTGAATCACGACAGGGGTTTGACAATGAGCAGTTCTTC.

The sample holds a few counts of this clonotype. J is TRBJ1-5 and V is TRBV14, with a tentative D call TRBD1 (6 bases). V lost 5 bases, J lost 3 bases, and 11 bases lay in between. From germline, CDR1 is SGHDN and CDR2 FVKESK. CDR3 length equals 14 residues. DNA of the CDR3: TGTGCCAGCAGCGAGAGGGGGTCCAATCAGCCCCAGCATTTT. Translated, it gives CASSERGSNQPQHF.

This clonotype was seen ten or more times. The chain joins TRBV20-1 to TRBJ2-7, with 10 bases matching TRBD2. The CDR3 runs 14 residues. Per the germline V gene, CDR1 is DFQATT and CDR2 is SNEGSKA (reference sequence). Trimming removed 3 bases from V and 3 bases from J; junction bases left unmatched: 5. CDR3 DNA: TGCAGTGCTAGTGCCGGACTAGCGGACTACGAGCAGTACTTC. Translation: CSASAGLADYEQYF.

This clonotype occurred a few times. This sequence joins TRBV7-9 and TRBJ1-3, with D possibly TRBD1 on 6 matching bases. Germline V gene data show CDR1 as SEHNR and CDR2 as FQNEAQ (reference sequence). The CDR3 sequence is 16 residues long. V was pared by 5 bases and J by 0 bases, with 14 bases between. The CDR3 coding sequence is TGTGCCAGCAGCCCAGGGACATTCCACTCTGGAAACACCATATATTTT. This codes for CASSPGTFHSGNTIYF.